What follows are 8 T cell receptor beta chains derived from one specimen sequenced in a study of blood T cell repertoires in COVID-19. Using immunoSEQ multiplex PCR, the repertoire was profiled, and TCRdb retains in-frame clones only, with some absent. In the table there are under 200,000 clones, about 85% of which are singletons. Input material: peripheral blood. Source of these receptors: a woman of 80 years or more with acute or convalescent COVID-19.

The genes are TRBV12-3 or TRBV12-4 and TRBJ1-4, with D possibly matching TRBD1 (6 bases). V lost 6 bases and J lost 4, with 9 bases in between. This CDR3 contains 13 residues. CDR3 residues: CASSLQGNEKLFF. The CDR3 DNA reads as TGTGCCAGCAGCTTACAGGGTAATGAAAAACTGTTTTTT.

The rearrangement uses TRBV5-4 and TRBJ1-1; a possible D gene is TRBD1 (5 bases). V lost 3 bases and J lost 6, with 18 bases in between. The length of the CDR3 is 15 residues. Germline-derived CDR1 and CDR2 are SGHNT and YYREEE (reference sequence). The CDR3 is CASSSTGLRSAEAFF. In DNA form, the CDR3 reads TGTGCCAGCAGCTCCACGGGACTACGGTCGGCTGAAGCTTTCTTT.

This clone was seen a few times. CDR3 sequence: CASSFTGFHEQYF. In nucleotides, the CDR3 is TGTGCCAGCAGTTTTACAGGTTTCCACGAGCAGTACTTC. The genes are TRBV12-3 or TRBV12-4 and TRBJ2-7, with a weak D call TRBD1 (5 bases). The CDR3 is 13 residues long. Between the trimmed V and J ends, which lost 3 bases and 5 bases, there was a span of 11 bases.

This clone was counted a single time. This chain joins TRBV7-8 and TRBJ2-1; TRBD2 aligns across 7 bases. With V trimmed by 1 base and J by 0 bases, 15 bases remained unmatched. This CDR3 contains 20 residues. In germline, CDR1 is SGHVS, CDR2 FQNEAQ. DNA for the CDR3: TGTGCCAGCAGCTTAGAACTCTCCTTATGGCGGGAGAGCTCCTACAATGAGCAGTTCTTC. The encoded protein is CASSLELSLWRESSYNEQFF.

This chain joins TRBV11-2 and TRBJ1-1, with D hard to call. The V end was cut by 5 bases, the J end by 1 base, with 8 bases between. This CDR3 comprises 13 residues. The germline V gene encodes CDR1 SGHAT and CDR2 FQNNGV. The CDR3 sequence is CASSLLQNTEAFF. In DNA form, the CDR3 reads TGTGCCAGCAGCCTTTTACAGAACACTGAAGCTTTCTTT.

This clone was observed a single time. The chain joins TRBV24-1 to TRBJ2-3; D gene uncertain. This CDR3 comprises 13 residues. CDR1 KGHDR and CDR2 SFDVKD come from the germline V gene. V was clipped by 4 bases and J by 4 bases, with 8 bases between them. CDR3 nucleotides: TGTGCCACCAGTGACCCCACGGCAGATACGCAGTATTTT. It encodes CATSDPTADTQYF.

The CDR3 DNA is TGTGCCAGCACCACACCCCAGGGAATAGGAAACACCATATATTTT. Its translation: CASTTPQGIGNTIYF. This chain joins TRBV28 and TRBJ1-3, with D possibly matching TRBD1 (5 bases). Germline CDR1 reads MDHEN; CDR2 reads SYDVKM. This CDR3 is 15 amino acids long. V dropped 7 bases and J dropped 4 bases, with 17 bases sitting between them.

The V gene is TRBV19, the J gene TRBJ2-3; 10 bases line up with TRBD2. The V and J ends lost 6 bases and 4 bases, in that order; junction bases with no gene match: 7. CDR1 and CDR2 from the germline V gene are LNHDA and SQIVND (reference sequence). CDR3 length: 15 amino acids. CDR3 coding DNA: TGTGCCAGTAGGGCTAGCGGGAGTATCGCAGATACGCAGTATTTT. It encodes CASRASGSIADTQYF.